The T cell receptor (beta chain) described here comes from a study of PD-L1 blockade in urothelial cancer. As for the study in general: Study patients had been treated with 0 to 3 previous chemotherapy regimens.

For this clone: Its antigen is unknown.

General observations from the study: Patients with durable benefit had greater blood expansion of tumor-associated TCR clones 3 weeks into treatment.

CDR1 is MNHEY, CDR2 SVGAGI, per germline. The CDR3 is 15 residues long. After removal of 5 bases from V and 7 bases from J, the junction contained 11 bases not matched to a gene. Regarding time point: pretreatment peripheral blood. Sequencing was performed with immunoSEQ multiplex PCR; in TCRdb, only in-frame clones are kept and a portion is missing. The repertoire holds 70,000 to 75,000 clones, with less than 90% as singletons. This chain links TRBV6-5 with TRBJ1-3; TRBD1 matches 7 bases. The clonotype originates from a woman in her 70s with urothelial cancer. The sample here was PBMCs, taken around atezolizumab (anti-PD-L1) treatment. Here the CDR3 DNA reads TGTGCCAGCAGTCACGACAGGGCTCTGGGTAACACCATATATTTT. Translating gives CASSHDRALGNTIYF.